Each of the 30 T cell receptor beta chains below was sequenced from the same sample in a study of T cell responses to AZD1222 COVID-19 vaccine. TCRdb's copy holds only in-frame clones and misses some; the assay was immunoSEQ multiplex PCR. The sample has about 130,000 clones; approximately 92% are singletons. The specimen comprised peripheral blood, sampled 28 days after the second AZD1222 dose. These receptors were collected from an adult who received the AZD1222 COVID-19 vaccine.

This chain links TRBV5-1 with TRBJ1-1; D unclear. Germline lookup yields CDR1 SGHRS and CDR2 YFSETQ. Trimming took 6 bases from V and 0 from J, leaving 15 bases between them. The CDR3 runs to 15 residues. The CDR3 protein is CASNELGNLNTEAFF. CDR3 bases: TGCGCCAGCAACGAATTGGGAAATTTGAACACTGAAGCTTTCTTT.

This chain uses TRBV12-3 or TRBV12-4 with TRBJ2-5, with a weak D call TRBD2 (6 bases). The CDR3 contains 13 residues. V lost 3 bases to trimming and J lost 5 bases, with 10 bases between them. The CDR3 bases are TGTGCCAGCAGTTTGATAGGGAGGGAGACCCAGTACTTC. It translates to CASSLIGRETQYF.

V and J are TRBV20-1 and TRBJ2-3; D not resolved. Germline CDR1 reads DFQATT; CDR2 reads SNEGSKA (reference sequence). This CDR3 region has 11 residues. V was pared by 2 bases and J by 11 bases, with 11 bases between. In nucleotides, the CDR3 is TGCAGTGCTAGACTCCTAGTAGAGCAGTATTTT. It yields the protein CSARLLVEQYF.

V gene TRBV11-2 combines with J gene TRBJ2-5; weak D call: TRBD2 (5 bases). The germline CDR1 and CDR2 sequences are SGHAT and FQNNGV. The CDR3 length is 11 residues. V lost 2 bases and J lost 10, with 8 bases in between. The CDR3 nucleotides read TGTGCCAGCAGCTTAAGCGGAAACCAGTACTTC. Protein: CASSLSGNQYF.

The chain recombines TRBV6-6 with TRBJ1-4; 8 bases agree with TRBD1. CDR1 and CDR2 (germline): MNHNY, SVGAGI (reference sequence). The CDR3 contains 14 residues. V shed 6 bases, J shed 5 bases, and the junction held 5 bases outside the gene matches. CDR3 protein: CASSFRQGNEKLFF. CDR3 DNA sequence: TGTGCCAGCAGCTTCCGACAGGGGAATGAAAAACTGTTTTTT.

The DNA of the CDR3 is TGTGCCAGCAGTTACTACGAGCGGGCCTCAGATACGCAGTATTTT. Encoded protein: CASSYYERASDTQYF. The chain carries TRBV6-2 or TRBV6-3 and TRBJ2-3; D might be TRBD2 (6 bases). In germline, CDR1 is MNHEY, CDR2 SVGEGT. The CDR3 contains 15 residues. Trimming removed 1 base at V and 4 bases at J, with 12 bases between.

CDR3 coding DNA: TGTGCCAGCAAAAAAGGGACAGCCAACATATATTTT. Its translation is CASKKGTANIYF. The V and J genes are TRBV28 and TRBJ1-3, with 7 bases matching TRBD1. V was pared by 7 bases and J by 12 bases, with 9 bases of the junction left unmatched. The germline V gene encodes CDR1 MDHEN and CDR2 SYDVKM. The CDR3 contains 12 residues.

This clone was seen a single time. V usage is TRBV7-2 and J usage is TRBJ1-1; D not certain. The ends were cut back, 4 bases at V and 2 bases at J, with 5 bases in the middle. Germline V CDR1 and CDR2: SGHTA, FQGNSA. The CDR3 consists of 12 residues. CDR3 residues: CASSYSNTEAFF. In DNA, the CDR3 is TGTGCCAGCAGCTACTCCAACACTGAAGCTTTCTTT.

J is TRBJ2-1 and V is TRBV7-3; 9 nucleotides match TRBD2. Germline V lookup: CDR1 SGHTA, CDR2 FQGTGA. Germline trimming cut 5 bases from V and 4 bases from J; bases unmatched to any gene: 6. There are 15 residues in the CDR3. The CDR3 sequence is CASSLGTSLYNEQFF. The CDR3 DNA follows: TGTGCCAGCAGCCTTGGGACTAGCTTATACAATGAGCAGTTCTTC.

This clone was observed once. This chain uses TRBV7-3 with TRBJ2-7, with a tentative D call TRBD1 (6 bases). The ends were cut back, 1 base at V and 3 bases at J, with 22 bases in the middle. From germline, CDR1 is SGHTA and CDR2 FQGTGA. This CDR3 is 18 amino acids long. For the CDR3, the DNA is TGTGCCAGCAGCTTAAGGTCGTCCTCCAGGGGCAGGGGCTACGAGCAGTACTTC. Translated, it gives CASSLRSSSRGRGYEQYF.

The genes are TRBV4-3 and TRBJ2-3; TRBD1 aligns across 9 bases. CDR1 and CDR2 (germline): LGHNA, YSLEER. CDR3 length: 16 amino acids. Trimming removed 5 bases from V and 2 bases from J; junction bases left unmatched: 8. In DNA, the CDR3 is TGCGCCAGCAGCACTACCGGGACAGGGTCCACAGATACGCAGTATTTT. Translating gives CASSTTGTGSTDTQYF.

This clone has only one observation. The chain joins TRBV19 to TRBJ1-5, with D hard to call. Germline V gene sequence: CDR1 LNHDA, CDR2 SQIVND (reference sequence). The CDR3 is made up of 15 amino acids. The V end lost 5 bases, the J end lost 4 bases, and 15 bases lay between the germline ends. CDR3 DNA sequence: TGTGCCAGTAGTCTAACCCCGGGCGAGAATCAGCCCCAGCATTTT. It codes for CASSLTPGENQPQHF.

The chain couples TRBV5-1 to TRBJ2-1, with TRBD1 identical over 7 bases. Germline lookup yields CDR1 SGHRS and CDR2 YFSETQ. V was clipped by 0 bases and J by 4 bases; unmatched bases: 4. The length of the CDR3 is 15 residues. The CDR3 DNA reads as TGCGCCAGCAGCTTGGAGGGGGCGGATTACAATGAGCAGTTCTTC. Protein sequence: CASSLEGADYNEQFF.

The chain joins TRBV20-1 to TRBJ1-2; D uncertain. Trimming removed 3 bases at V and 8 bases at J, with 10 bases between. Germline CDR1 DFQATT, CDR2 SNEGSKA (reference sequence). The CDR3 extends over 11 amino acids. The CDR3: CSASAGWGYTF. CDR3 DNA: TGCAGTGCTAGTGCCGGTTGGGGCTACACCTTC.

V is TRBV27 and J is TRBJ2-2, with 9 bases identical to TRBD2. V lost 5 bases and J lost 3; bases outside the gene matches: 13. Germline V gene sequence: CDR1 MNHEY, CDR2 SMNVEV (reference sequence). The CDR3 consists of 18 residues. CDR3 sequence (DNA): TGTGCCAGCAGTCCCCCTGCGGGGGGGCGGCGAGACACCGGGGAGCTGTTTTTT. Translating gives CASSPPAGGRRDTGELFF.

V usage is TRBV2 and J usage is TRBJ1-2; D perhaps matches TRBD1 (5 bases). Germline CDR1 and CDR2: SNHLY and FYNNEI. CDR3 size: 13 residues. Trimming cost V 5 bases and J 4 bases, with 11 bases left between them. DNA of the CDR3: TGTGCCAGCAGTCGGGACCTTCCCTATGGCTACACCTTC. It translates to CASSRDLPYGYTF.

The rearrangement links TRBV6-5 to TRBJ1-1; D is undetermined. The germline V gene encodes CDR1 MNHEY and CDR2 SVGAGI. This CDR3 comprises 14 residues. Trimming removed 5 bases from V and 0 bases from J, with 10 bases in between. CDR3 in DNA: TGTGCCAGCAGTCTGCACGGAATGAACACTGAAGCTTTCTTT. Translating gives CASSLHGMNTEAFF.

The chain carries TRBV12-3 or TRBV12-4 and TRBJ2-7, with 7 bases matching TRBD1. The trim removed 2 bases at V and 6 bases at J, leaving 4 bases unmatched. The CDR3 is 13 amino acids. The CDR3 sequence is CASSLTGVGEQYF. The DNA of the CDR3 is TGTGCCAGCAGTTTAACAGGGGTGGGCGAGCAGTACTTC.

The chain combines TRBV6-1 with TRBJ1-5, with 7 bases lining up with TRBD1. This CDR3 is 18 amino acids long. J was trimmed by 3 bases and V by 0 bases; bases with no gene match: 11. CDR1 is MNHNS, CDR2 SASEGT, per germline. In nucleotides, the CDR3 is TGTGCCAGCAGTGAAGCGATCTGGGGACAGAGGGTCAATCAGCCCCAGCATTTT. Translating it yields CASSEAIWGQRVNQPQHF.

The CDR3 reads CASSFGQGATYEQYF. Written as DNA, the CDR3 is TGCGCCAGCAGCTTCGGACAGGGGGCGACCTACGAGCAGTACTTC. The chain couples TRBV5-1 to TRBJ2-7, with 11 bases identical to TRBD1. The germline V gene encodes CDR1 SGHRS and CDR2 YFSETQ. There are 15 residues in the CDR3. After removal of 2 bases from V and 2 bases from J, the junction contained 3 bases not matched to a gene.

The chain employs TRBV19 and TRBJ2-2; D perhaps matches TRBD1 (6 bases). The CDR3 consists of 16 residues. The germline V and J ends were trimmed by 1 base and 1 base, with 10 bases remaining between them. Germline V gene lookup returns CDR1 LNHDA and CDR2 SQIVND (reference sequence). For the CDR3, the DNA is TGTGCCAGTAGTATAGTTGGCAGGGGGAACACCGGGGAGCTGTTTTTT. Translating it yields CASSIVGRGNTGELFF.

The gene calls are TRBV5-6 and TRBJ2-2; D could derive from TRBD1 or TRBD2 (5 bases each). Germline values: CDR1 SGHDT, CDR2 YYEEEE. The CDR3 is 14 amino acids. The ends were cut back, 0 bases at V and 7 bases at J, with 10 bases in the middle. The CDR3 here is CASSLDGGNGELFF. The CDR3 region has the DNA TGTGCCAGCAGCTTGGATGGGGGAAACGGGGAGCTGTTTTTT.

The chain is built from TRBV11-1 and TRBJ2-3; D uncertain. The length of the CDR3 is 14 residues. Trimming took 6 bases from V and 6 from J, leaving 16 bases between them. Germline loops: CDR1 SGHAT, CDR2 FQDESV (reference sequence). CDR3 sequence reads: CASRPSLLGDTQYF. For the CDR3, the DNA is TGTGCCAGCAGGCCCTCCCTCTTGGGGGATACGCAGTATTTT.

The V and J genes are TRBV5-1 and TRBJ1-1; D is perhaps TRBD1 (6 bases). With 2 bases removed from V and 4 bases from J, the gap between germline ends came to 6 bases. The CDR3 runs to 12 residues. Germline CDR1 reads SGHRS; CDR2 reads YFSETQ. This CDR3 is CASSLQGTEAFF. Here the CDR3 DNA reads TGCGCCAGCAGCTTACAGGGCACTGAAGCTTTCTTT. Supplemented by reference TRBV5-1 and TRBJ1-1, the full variable domain reads KAGVTQTPRYLIKTRGQQVTLSCSPISGHRSVSWYQQTPGQGLQFLFEYFSETQRNKGNFPGRFSGRQFSNSRSEMNVSTLELGDSALYLCASSLQGTEAFFGQGTRLTVV.

The rearrangement links TRBV6-5 to TRBJ1-2, with D uncertain. Per germline, CDR1 MNHEY and CDR2 SVGAGI. V was shortened by 2 bases and J by 5 bases, with 9 bases between the two germline ends. The length of the CDR3 is 13 residues. In nucleotides, the CDR3 is TGTGCCAGCAGTTACCGGGTCGGATATGGCTACACCTTC. Translating it yields CASSYRVGYGYTF.

This sequence joins TRBV7-9 and TRBJ1-6, with D perhaps matching TRBD1 (6 bases). CDR1 and CDR2 from the germline V gene are SEHNR and FQNEAQ (reference sequence). The CDR3 runs 14 residues. The V end lost 5 bases, the J end lost 5 bases, and 10 bases lay between the germline ends. Here the CDR3 reads CASSPGQNNSPLHF. The CDR3 DNA follows: TGTGCCAGCAGCCCCGGACAGAATAATTCACCCCTCCACTTT.

The chain combines TRBV3-1 (or the pseudogene TRBV3-2) with TRBJ1-3; D is perhaps TRBD1 (5 bases). V lost 1 base, J lost 4 bases, and 11 bases lay in between. This CDR3 contains 15 residues. From germline, CDR1 is LGHDT and CDR2 YNNKEL (reference sequence). CDR3 loop: CASSQAGRAGNTIYF. The CDR3 DNA is TGTGCCAGCAGCCAAGCGGGGCGGGCAGGAAACACCATATATTTT.

V usage is TRBV19 and J usage is TRBJ2-7; 10 bases align to TRBD1. The CDR3 totals 15 residues. V shed 6 bases and J 2 bases; nucleotides not matched to a gene: 7. In germline, CDR1 is LNHDA, CDR2 SQIVND (reference sequence). CDR3 in DNA: TGTGCCAGTAGCGCGGGACAGGGGCCTGCCTACGAGCAGTACTTC. Translating it yields CASSAGQGPAYEQYF.

In this sample, this clone turned up once. V is TRBV19 and J is TRBJ1-4; the D is unclear. With 6 bases removed from V and 7 bases from J, the gap between germline ends came to 15 bases. Germline-derived CDR1 and CDR2 are LNHDA and SQIVND (reference sequence). The CDR3 consists of 14 residues. The CDR3 DNA follows: TGTGCCAGTAGCGCGAGGGCGGACGTTGAAAAACTGTTTTTT. It yields the protein CASSARADVEKLFF.

The V call is TRBV2, the J call TRBJ2-3, with 7 bases aligning to TRBD2. The CDR3 has 15 amino acids. In germline, CDR1 is SNHLY, CDR2 FYNNEI. V shed 7 bases, J shed 2 bases, and the junction held 9 bases outside the gene matches. The CDR3 loop is CASTFLAGTTDTQYF. The CDR3 DNA is TGTGCCAGCACCTTTTTAGCGGGCACCACAGATACGCAGTATTTT.